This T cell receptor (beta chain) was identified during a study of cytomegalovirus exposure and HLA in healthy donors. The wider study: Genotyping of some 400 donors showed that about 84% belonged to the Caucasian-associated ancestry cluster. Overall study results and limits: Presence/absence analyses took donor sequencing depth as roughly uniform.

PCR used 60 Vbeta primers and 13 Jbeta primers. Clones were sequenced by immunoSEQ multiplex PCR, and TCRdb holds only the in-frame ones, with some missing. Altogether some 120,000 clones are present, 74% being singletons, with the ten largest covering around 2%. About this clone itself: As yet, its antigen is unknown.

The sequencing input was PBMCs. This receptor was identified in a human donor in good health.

The CDR3: CASSLDSFSNQPQHF. In DNA form, the CDR3 reads TGTGCCAGCAGTCTTGACAGCTTTAGCAATCAGCCCCAGCATTTT. The V call is TRBV27, the J call TRBJ1-5, with TRBD1 as a possible D gene (5 bases). Germline CDR1 and CDR2: MNHEY and SMNVEV (reference sequence). The CDR3 consists of 15 residues. V lost 5 bases, J lost 0 bases, and 11 bases lay in between.